These 32 T cell receptor beta chains share one sample of origin, sequenced in a study of blood T cell repertoires in COVID-19 (dated by TCRdb to 2020 to 2022). Library prep was done by the immunoSEQ multiplex PCR assay. Here the immuneACCESS table is served through TCRdb, limited to in-frame sequences with V and J called. Missing clones are a known gap in these copies; in checked studies unresolved V genes cover under half, and the rest lacks a known reason. Within this sample are hundreds of thousands of clones, with about 88% of them counted one time only. The ten largest clones add up to 3% of the sample. Sequencing was done on a sample of PBMCs or T cells enriched from blood (not recorded which). Receptor source: a woman in her 50s who had recovered from COVID-19.

This clone came up once. V and J are TRBV18 and TRBJ2-2; TRBD2 matches 11 bases. Germline V lookup: CDR1 KGHSH, CDR2 LQKENI. V dropped 3 bases and J dropped 6; count of bases not matched to a gene: 6. The CDR3 contains 16 residues. The DNA of the CDR3 is TGTGCCAGCTCACCGGCGACTAGCGGGATCGCCGGGGAGCTGTTTTTT. As protein: CASSPATSGIAGELFF.

The genes are TRBV28 and TRBJ1-1; D unresolved. The CDR3 covers 12 residues. V lost 6 bases and J lost 1, with 6 bases in between. CDR1 and CDR2 (germline): MDHEN, SYDVKM. The CDR3 nucleotides read TGTGCCAGCAGCGCCAGGAACACTGAAGCTTTCTTT. As protein: CASSARNTEAFF.

The chain employs TRBV4-3 and TRBJ2-6; possible D gene TRBD2, 6 bases. V lost 0 bases, J lost 1 base, and 16 bases lay in between. Germline loops: CDR1 LGHNA, CDR2 YSLEER. The length of the CDR3 is 19 residues. The CDR3 protein is CASSQDGPGGLSGANVLTF. The CDR3 nucleotides are TGCGCCAGCAGCCAAGATGGGCCTGGAGGGTTGTCTGGGGCCAACGTCCTGACTTTC.

The CDR3 reads CASSLFLRSTREKLFF. Written as DNA, the CDR3 is TGTGCCAGCAGTTTATTTTTACGGTCAACTAGGGAAAAACTGTTTTTT. V and J are TRBV28 and TRBJ1-4; D gene ambiguous. The CDR3 is 16 residues long. The V and J ends lost 1 base and 8 bases respectively, with 17 bases between them. Looked up from germline, CDR1 is MDHEN and CDR2 is SYDVKM.

V gene TRBV6-2 or TRBV6-3 combines with J gene TRBJ2-1; tentative D call: TRBD1 (6 bases). V lost 4 bases to trimming and J lost 5 bases, with 15 bases between them. The CDR3 extends over 15 amino acids. Germline lookup yields CDR1 MNHEY and CDR2 SVGEGT. For the CDR3, the DNA is TGTGCCAGCAGTTCACCGGGACAAAGAAACAATGAGCAGTTCTTC. Translation gives CASSSPGQRNNEQFF.

This chain uses TRBV2 with TRBJ2-4, with D possibly TRBD2 on 6 matching bases. This CDR3 is built from 13 residues. Trimming took 5 bases from V and 8 from J, leaving 13 bases between them. In germline, CDR1 is SNHLY, CDR2 FYNNEI. The CDR3 spells CASSMGRRDIQYF. For the CDR3, the DNA is TGTGCCAGCAGTATGGGACGGAGGGACATTCAGTACTTC.

This chain connects TRBV2 to TRBJ2-1; 8 positions match TRBD2. The CDR3 covers 16 residues. Germline values: CDR1 SNHLY, CDR2 FYNNEI. V dropped 2 bases and J dropped 9; count of bases not matched to a gene: 12. This chain's CDR3 is CASSERFSRGTSEQFF. CDR3 nucleotide sequence: TGTGCCAGCAGTGAACGGTTTAGTAGAGGGACTAGTGAGCAGTTCTTC.

V gene TRBV6-5 combines with J gene TRBJ2-7; 7 bases map to TRBD1. The CDR3 has 12 residues. Germline lookup yields CDR1 MNHEY and CDR2 SVGAGI. The ends lost 6 bases at V and 12 bases at J; junction bases unmatched: 11. CDR3 in DNA: TGTGCCAGCAGCTCGACAGGGATCGGATGGTACTTC. Its translation: CASSSTGIGWYF.

In its sample, this clone was seen once. The CDR3 loop reads CASSPDQGATGNTIYF. The CDR3 bases are TGTGCCAGCTCACCAGACCAGGGGGCTACTGGAAACACCATATATTTT. The chain is built from TRBV18 and TRBJ1-3; 8 bases are shared with TRBD1. This CDR3 contains 16 residues. In germline, CDR1 is KGHSH, CDR2 LQKENI. V shed 2 bases, J shed 2 bases, and the junction held 5 bases outside the gene matches.

The chain employs TRBV27 and TRBJ2-6; TRBD1 is a possible D gene (5 bases). V was clipped by 2 bases and J by 4 bases, with 12 bases between them. The CDR3 spans 16 residues. Germline CDR1 and CDR2: MNHEY and SMNVEV (reference sequence). CDR3 loop: CASSLRSGPGANVLTF. In DNA, the CDR3 is TGTGCCAGCAGTTTACGCTCAGGGCCCGGGGCCAACGTCCTGACTTTC.

J is TRBJ2-3 and V is TRBV28, with 9 bases that match TRBD2. Germline CDR1 MDHEN, CDR2 SYDVKM. The CDR3 covers 18 residues. After removal of 5 bases from V and 2 bases from J, the junction contained 14 bases not matched to a gene. This CDR3 reads CASSPTSPLAGYTDTQYF. CDR3 bases: TGTGCCAGCAGTCCAACCTCGCCCCTAGCGGGGTACACAGATACGCAGTATTTT.

This clone was observed once. This chain connects TRBV6-5 to TRBJ1-1; 7 bases are shared with TRBD1. Trimming at V came to 2 bases and at J to 6 bases, leaving 6 bases not matched to a gene. Germline CDR1 is MNHEY and CDR2 is SVGAGI. The CDR3 has 14 amino acids. CDR3 residues: CASSYDRVSAEAFF. For the CDR3, the DNA is TGTGCCAGCAGTTACGACAGGGTGTCCGCTGAAGCTTTCTTT.

This chain links TRBV5-4 with TRBJ2-7, with 7 bases aligning to TRBD2. The CDR3 has 14 residues. CDR1 is SGHNT and CDR2 is YYREEE in the germline V gene (reference sequence). J gave up 0 bases and V 2 bases, and 2 bases lay outside the gene matches. CDR3 sequence: CASSFTGGSYEQYF. As DNA, the CDR3 is TGTGCCAGCAGCTTTACGGGGGGCTCCTACGAGCAGTACTTC.

The rearrangement uses TRBV11-2 and TRBJ2-7; TRBD2 matches at 7 bases. The germline V gene has CDR1 SGHAT and CDR2 FQNNGV. The CDR3 spans 15 residues. The V segment lost 5 bases and the J segment 9 bases; nucleotides outside the gene matches: 16. CDR3 nucleotide sequence: TGTGCCAGCAGCCGATTAGCGGCGGGAGCAACGACGCAGTACTTC. It specifies CASSRLAAGATTQYF.

The V call is TRBV7-9, the J call TRBJ1-2, with D possibly matching TRBD1 (6 bases). Germline CDR1 reads SEHNR; CDR2 reads FQNEAQ (reference sequence). Trimming removed 5 bases from V and 4 bases from J, with 11 bases in between. The CDR3 extends over 13 amino acids. CDR3 nucleotide sequence: TGTGCCAGCAGCCTGGGACAAGTCTATGGCTACACCTTC. Encoded protein: CASSLGQVYGYTF.

The chain combines TRBV18 with TRBJ1-1, with no clear D. The V gene lost 3 bases and the J gene lost 4 bases, with 6 bases spanning the gap. CDR3 length equals 12 residues. Germline-derived CDR1 and CDR2 are KGHSH and LQKENI. In DNA, the CDR3 is TGTGCCAGCTCACCCCTTCCCACTGAAGCTTTCTTT. Translated, it gives CASSPLPTEAFF.

The chain is built from TRBV30 and TRBJ2-7; weak D call: TRBD1 (6 bases). Trimming pared 0 bases from V and 1 base from J, leaving 10 bases between. The germline V gene encodes CDR1 GTSNPN and CDR2 SVGIG (reference sequence). This CDR3 spans 14 amino acids. This CDR3 reads CAWSVGGQSYEQYF. The DNA of the CDR3 is TGTGCCTGGAGTGTTGGGGGACAATCCTACGAGCAGTACTTC. The variable domain in full, completed from reference TRBV30 and TRBJ2-7, reads SQTIHQWPATLVQPVGSPLSLECTVEGTSNPNLYWYRQAAGRGLQLLFYSVGIGQISSEVPQNLSASRPQDRQFILSSKKLLLSDSGFYLCAWSVGGQSYEQYFGPGTRLTVT.

The chain links TRBV5-4 to TRBJ2-6; the D gene is possibly TRBD1 (7 bases). CDR1 and CDR2 from the germline V gene are SGHNT and YYREEE (reference sequence). Trimming took 4 bases from V and 9 from J, leaving 14 bases between them. The CDR3 has 14 amino acids. The CDR3 bases are TGTGCCAGCAGCCGCGGGACAGTCGACAACGTCCTGACTTTC. Translation gives CASSRGTVDNVLTF.

This chain uses TRBV28 with TRBJ1-6, with 7 bases fitting TRBD1. CDR1 and CDR2 (germline): MDHEN, SYDVKM. The V segment lost 6 bases and the J segment 0 bases; nucleotides outside the gene matches: 5. This CDR3 comprises 16 residues. CDR3 sequence reads: CASSDGDSSYNSPLHF. CDR3 DNA: TGTGCCAGCAGCGATGGGGACAGCTCCTATAATTCACCCCTCCACTTT.

This chain uses TRBV3-1 (or the pseudogene TRBV3-2) with TRBJ2-2, with a weak D call TRBD2 (5 bases). CDR1 is LGHDT and CDR2 is YNNKEL in the germline V gene (reference sequence). V was shortened by 0 bases and J by 0 bases, with 11 bases between the two germline ends. This CDR3 has 17 amino acids. CDR3 loop: CASSQEEVGANTGELFF. DNA of the CDR3: TGTGCCAGCAGCCAAGAGGAGGTGGGCGCGAACACCGGGGAGCTGTTTTTT.

The chain uses TRBV27 and TRBJ1-1; D call uncertain. The CDR3 length is 13 residues. Germline loops: CDR1 MNHEY, CDR2 SMNVEV (reference sequence). The V end lost 5 bases, the J end lost 1 base, and 8 bases lay between the germline ends. This CDR3 is CASSLYRNTEAFF. CDR3 sequence (DNA): TGTGCCAGCAGTCTTTACAGGAACACTGAAGCTTTCTTT.

The genes are TRBV28 and TRBJ2-7; 9 nucleotides align to TRBD1. The germline V gene encodes CDR1 MDHEN and CDR2 SYDVKM. V lost 2 bases to trimming and J lost 3 bases; unmatched junction nucleotides: 2. The CDR3 totals 14 residues. Here the CDR3 DNA reads TGTGCCAGCAGTTTACGGGACAGGGTCTACGAGCAGTACTTC. Protein product: CASSLRDRVYEQYF. Drawing the rest from reference TRBV28 and TRBJ2-7, the complete variable domain is DVKVTQSSRYLVKRTGEKVFLECVQDMDHENMFWYRQDPGLGLRLIYFSYDVKMKEKGDIPEGYSVSREKKERFSLILESASTNQTSMYLCASSLRDRVYEQYFGPGTRLTVT.

The chain employs TRBV7-8 and TRBJ1-5, with 9 bases that match TRBD1. CDR1 and CDR2 from the germline V gene are SGHVS and FQNEAQ. With V trimmed by 5 bases and J by 0 bases, 2 bases remained unmatched. This CDR3 contains 15 residues. The CDR3 sequence: CASSIQGASNQPQHF. CDR3 coding DNA: TGTGCCAGCAGCATACAGGGGGCTAGCAATCAGCCCCAGCATTTT. Filled out from reference TRBV7-8 and TRBJ1-5, the complete variable domain reads GAGVSQSPRYKVAKRGQDVALRCDPISGHVSLFWYQQALGQGPEFLTYFQNEAQLDKSGLPSDRFFAERPEGSVSTLKIQRTQQEDSAVYLCASSIQGASNQPQHFGDGTRLSIL.

The rearrangement joins TRBV11-2 to TRBJ2-7; no clear D gene. The CDR3 sequence is 13 residues long. Germline V gives CDR1 SGHAT, CDR2 FQNNGV. V lost 5 bases to trimming and J lost 2 bases, with 10 bases between them. The CDR3 spells CASSPFTAYEQYF. The CDR3 DNA reads TGTGCCAGCAGCCCTTTTACAGCCTACGAGCAGTACTTC.

This clone came up a few times. The V call is TRBV4-2, the J call TRBJ2-1, with 12 positions matching TRBD2. Unmatched junction bases numbered 5, after V lost 2 bases and J lost 0 bases. The germline CDR1 and CDR2 sequences are LGHNA and YNFKEQ. This CDR3 has 18 amino acids. The CDR3 region is CASSQRTSGTSSYNEQFF. CDR3 coding DNA: TGTGCCAGCAGCCAAAGGACTAGCGGGACGAGCTCCTACAATGAGCAGTTCTTC.

The CDR3 DNA reads as TGTGCCAGTAGTATCAGGGGAGCCACCACCGGGGAGCTGTTTTTT. Translating it yields CASSIRGATTGELFF. The rearrangement links TRBV19 to TRBJ2-2; D perhaps matches TRBD1 (6 bases). There are 15 residues in the CDR3. Germline V gene data show CDR1 as LNHDA and CDR2 as SQIVND (reference sequence). The V and J ends lost 3 bases and 4 bases respectively, with 12 bases between them.

This rearrangement joins TRBV27 to TRBJ2-5, with 7 bases that match TRBD2. V was clipped by 7 bases and J by 2 bases; unmatched bases: 4. CDR3 length: 13 residues. Germline V CDR1 and CDR2: MNHEY, SMNVEV (reference sequence). The CDR3 DNA reads TGTGCCAGCAAACCGGGACTACAAGAGACCCAGTACTTC. This sequence encodes CASKPGLQETQYF.

The genes are TRBV4-3 and TRBJ2-7; 7 nucleotides agree with TRBD1. J lost 2 bases, V lost 1 base, and 17 bases had no gene match. This CDR3 is built from 19 residues. Looked up from germline, CDR1 is LGHNA and CDR2 is YSLEER. CDR3 DNA: TGCGCCAGCAGCCAAGCAGGGCCCGGGACAGCAAATAGCGCCTACGAGCAGTACTTC. It is translated as CASSQAGPGTANSAYEQYF.

The chain is built from TRBV5-1 and TRBJ2-1, with 9 bases that match TRBD2. The V gene's germline CDR1 is SGHRS and CDR2 YFSETQ. The CDR3 is 12 residues long. The trim removed 4 bases at V and 12 bases at J, leaving 5 bases unmatched. CDR3 sequence: CASSISGSRQFF. The CDR3 DNA sequence: TGCGCCAGCAGCATTAGCGGGAGTAGGCAGTTCTTC.

The chain employs TRBV27 and TRBJ1-1; unclear D gene. Germline CDR1 is MNHEY and CDR2 is SMNVEV (reference sequence). The CDR3 spans 14 residues. Trimming took off 3 bases at V and 1 base at J, with 9 bases between the two ends. The CDR3 nucleotides are TGTGCCAGCAGTTTTTCCGACTGGAACACTGAAGCTTTCTTT. Encoded protein: CASSFSDWNTEAFF.

This chain connects TRBV13 to TRBJ2-3; 10 nucleotides match TRBD2. V trimming: 5 bases; J trimming: 3 bases; junction bases outside the gene matches: 5. The germline V gene encodes CDR1 PRHDT and CDR2 FYEKMQ (reference sequence). This CDR3 has 15 amino acids. The CDR3 here is CASSPGSGRTDTQYF. The CDR3 DNA reads as TGTGCCAGCAGCCCCGGTAGCGGGAGGACAGATACGCAGTATTTT.

The chain recombines TRBV4-2 with TRBJ1-2; D possibly corresponds to TRBD1 (5 bases). The CDR3 is 13 residues long. V dropped 1 base and J dropped 7 bases, with 10 bases sitting between them. Germline assignment: CDR1 LGHNA and CDR2 YNFKEQ. The CDR3 region is CASSQVQGPGYTF. CDR3 nucleotides: TGTGCCAGCAGCCAAGTTCAGGGCCCTGGCTACACCTTC.